Described below is a single T cell receptor beta chain sequence and its context. Its antigen is not yet known. The record has no base qualities; no much larger clone is one base away. TCRbeta CDR3 regions were amplified from genomic DNA by means of the immunoSEQ Assay, a bias-controlled multiplex PCR. The study's own analysis went as follows. Nucleated cell counts per sample were estimated from amplification of reference gene primers within the assay. To quantify the absolute abundance of each unique TCRbeta CDR3 rearrangement, sequence reads were collapsed and filtered. For each sample, productive Simpson clonality was calculated by taking the square root of Simpson's diversity index across productive rearrangements. The table comes from immuneACCESS by way of TCRdb, which keeps in-frame sequences with V and J called. Part of the clones is missing from these tables; in studies checked, under half for an unresolved V gene and the rest for unknown reasons. V and J calls plus clone size are reproduced from that table; the DNA served to infer D and trimming. Recorded for this sample are some 320,000 clones; 90% of them occurred a single time. The top ten clonotypes cover roughly 2.5% of the sample.

Participants in the prospective study were enrolled through a virtual design, were aged about 18 to 100 years, and lived in 24 United States geographic areas. To assign participants to cohorts, the prospective study relied on clinical history that participants themselves reported in a screening survey and a study questionnaire. Recovered participants in ImmuneRACE Cohort 3 were defined by two consecutive negative NP/OP PCR tests, clearance by a healthcare professional, or resolution of symptoms. Each participant in the prospective study had whole blood, serum and a nasopharyngeal or oropharyngeal swab collected by mobile phlebotomists. Over an approximately 2-month period, participants in the prospective study had the option of providing additional blood draws and questionnaires. Before DNA extraction, blood samples from the prospective study were shipped at room temperature or frozen. The junction shows trimming of 1 base on V and 9 bases on J, plus 13 bases between the germline ends. Taken from cysteine to phenylalanine, the CDR3 has 13 residues. Only the CDR3 region is kept as DNA, spanning 39 bases read in frame from base 1. The germline V gene (reference sequence) gives CDR1 as GTSNPN and CDR2 as SVGIG.

The entry originates in a study of blood T cell repertoires in COVID-19 (dated by TCRdb to between 2020 and 2021). Notes on the research overall: Collaborator samples came from the United States, Italy and Spain and covered acute and convalescent phases of COVID-19. Where available, HLA class I and class II types were taken from metadata supplied by the sample provider and were not determined by assay-based typing. Subjects who had been exposed to COVID-19, were actively infected with it, or had recovered from it provided the deeply sampled blood TCRbeta repertoires that made up the dataset. The repertoires were released in a freely available public database meant as a resource for research on the immune response to SARS-CoV-2. Nearly every sample came with metadata listing a de-identified subject ID, COVID-19 status, age in years and sex. The samples were drawn from the first 160 participants of the ongoing ImmuneRACE study and from 950 to 1,500 subjects provided by 6 global collaborators. The material from the prospective study consisted of cDNA or gDNA derived from T cells, B-cell-depleted T cells, or PBMCs.

Points the paper makes about the study in general: The quantity of clinical and demographic metadata differed by source and by participant and was supplied without curation.

The sequenced material came from PBMCs or T cells enriched from blood (not recorded which). The sequence was obtained from a man aged 55 to 70 who had recovered from COVID-19. The sequence links TRBV30 to TRBJ1-5; the D gene remains uncertain. The sequenced DNA: TGTGCCTGGAGTGGGAAGACGGCGGGGCCCCAGCATTTT. This sequence encodes CAWSGKTAGPQHF.